A single T cell receptor (beta chain) is shown here with its context. Data came from immunoSEQ multiplex PCR; TCRdb stores just in-frame clones and leaves some out. This sample has about 500,000 clones, with nearly 90% found just once. This entry belongs to a study of Ad26.COV2.S vaccination and SARS-CoV-2 variants. From germline, CDR1 is SGDLS and CDR2 YYNGEE. J lost 4 bases, V lost 0 bases, and 7 bases had no gene match. This CDR3 is built from 16 residues. Treatment meaning: roughly 20 received Ad26.COV2.S at low or high dose, single or two shots; 5 received placebo; per-sample allocation not given. Day 63 following the first vaccine or placebo injection was when the samples were taken. A Boston adult aged 18-55 years was the donor.

J is TRBJ2-7 and V is TRBV9, with 10 bases that match TRBD2. The sequence was obtained from a person aged 18 to 65 who received the Ad26.COV2.S COVID-19 vaccine or a placebo. The material sequenced was peripheral blood, taken in a trial of Ad26.COV2.S vaccine versus placebo. The CDR3 protein is CASSVGLAGAIYEQYF. DNA of the CDR3: TGTGCCAGCAGCGTAGGTCTAGCGGGGGCTATATACGAGCAGTACTTC.